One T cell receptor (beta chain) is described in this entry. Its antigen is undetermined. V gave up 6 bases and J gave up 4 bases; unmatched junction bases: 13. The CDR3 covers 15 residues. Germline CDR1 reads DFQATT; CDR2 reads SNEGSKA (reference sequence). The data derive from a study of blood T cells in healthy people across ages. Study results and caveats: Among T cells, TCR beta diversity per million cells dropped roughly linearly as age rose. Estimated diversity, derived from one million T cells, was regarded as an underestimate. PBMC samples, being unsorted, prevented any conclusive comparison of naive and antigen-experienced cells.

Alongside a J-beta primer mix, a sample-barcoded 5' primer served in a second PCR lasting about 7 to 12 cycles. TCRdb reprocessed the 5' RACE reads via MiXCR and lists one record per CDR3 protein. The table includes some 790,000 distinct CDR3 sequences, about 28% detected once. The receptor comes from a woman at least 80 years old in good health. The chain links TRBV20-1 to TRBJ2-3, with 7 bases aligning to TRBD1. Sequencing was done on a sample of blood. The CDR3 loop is CSAYPGQVQSDTQYF. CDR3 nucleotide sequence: TGCAGTGCCTACCCCGGACAGGTACAGTCAGATACGCAGTATTTT.